The 19 T cell receptor beta chains below come from one sample, sequenced in a study of blood T cell repertoires in COVID-19. Produced via immunoSEQ multiplex PCR; TCRdb's table is partial and in-frame only. The repertoire holds 150,000 to 200,000 clones, with about 79% as singletons. Sequenced material: PBMCs or T cells enriched from blood (not recorded which). The receptors were sampled from a middle-aged man who had recovered from COVID-19.

The J gene is TRBJ1-5, the V gene TRBV4-1; TRBD1 matches 7 bases. Germline V lookup: CDR1 MGHRA, CDR2 YSYEKL. This CDR3 spans 15 amino acids. The V gene end was trimmed by 4 bases and the J gene end by 2 bases; junction bases not matched to a gene: 5. In DNA form, the CDR3 reads TGCGCCAGCAGCCCAGGGGGGACGGGCAATCAGCCCCAGCATTTT. This gives the protein CASSPGGTGNQPQHF.

The chain recombines TRBV5-1 with TRBJ2-3, with 12 positions matching TRBD2. The germline V gene has CDR1 SGHRS and CDR2 YFSETQ. Losses at the gene ends were 0 bases for V and 2 bases for J; bases not matched to a gene: 7. The CDR3 has 18 residues. The CDR3 region is CASSLASTSGSSTDTQYF. CDR3 nucleotides: TGCGCCAGCAGCTTGGCCTCGACTAGCGGGAGCTCCACAGATACGCAGTATTTT. Together with reference TRBV5-1 and TRBJ2-3, the CDR3 gives the full variable domain: KAGVTQTPRYLIKTRGQQVTLSCSPISGHRSVSWYQQTPGQGLQFLFEYFSETQRNKGNFPGRFSGRQFSNSRSEMNVSTLELGDSALYLCASSLASTSGSSTDTQYFGPGTRLTVL.

This chain joins TRBV5-8 and TRBJ1-3; a possible D gene is TRBD1 (6 bases). Looked up from germline, CDR1 is SGHTS and CDR2 is YDEGEE. The CDR3 has 17 residues. V lost 3 bases and J 7 bases, leaving 23 bases between the germline ends. CDR3 DNA sequence: TGTGCCAGCAGCTCGTATCGGACAGCCCTACTAGAGAACACCATATATTTT. Translation gives CASSSYRTALLENTIYF. The full variable domain, completed using reference TRBV5-8 and TRBJ1-3, is EAGVTQSPTHLIKTRGQQATLRCSPISGHTSVYWYQQALGLGLQFLLWYDEGEERNRGNFPPRFSGRQFPNYSSELNVNALELEDSALYLCASSSYRTALLENTIYFGEGSWLTVV.

In this sample, this clone turned up a few times. This sequence joins TRBV5-6 and TRBJ1-5; D remains ambiguous. CDR3 length equals 15 residues. Germline V gene data show CDR1 as SGHDT and CDR2 as YYEEEE. V lost 0 bases and J lost 6, with 13 bases in between. This CDR3 is CASSLDGSSGQPQHF. The CDR3 coding sequence is TGTGCCAGCAGCTTGGACGGATCAAGCGGTCAGCCCCAGCATTTT.

The chain combines TRBV27 with TRBJ1-1; TRBD1 aligns across 8 bases. Germline CDR1 reads MNHEY; CDR2 reads SMNVEV (reference sequence). V shed 2 bases and J 2 bases; nucleotides not matched to a gene: 7. CDR3 length: 16 amino acids. The CDR3, as DNA: TGTGCCAGCAGTTTAATCGGGACAGGAAAAAACACTGAAGCTTTCTTT. Amino acids: CASSLIGTGKNTEAFF.

This clone was seen only a few times. The CDR3 sequence: CASSLGLGGFVATEAFF. The CDR3, as DNA: TGTGCCAGCAGCTTAGGTTTGGGAGGCTTCGTCGCGACTGAAGCTTTCTTT. The chain joins TRBV7-9 to TRBJ1-1; no definite D call. The CDR3 extends over 17 amino acids. CDR1 is SEHNR, CDR2 FQNEAQ, per germline (reference sequence). Trimming removed 1 base at V and 5 bases at J, with 20 bases between.

The chain links TRBV5-1 to TRBJ2-5, with 7 bases fitting TRBD1. The germline gives CDR1 SGHRS, CDR2 YFSETQ. V lost 0 bases, J lost 1 base, and 6 bases stayed unmatched. The length of the CDR3 is 16 residues. The CDR3 DNA reads as TGCGCCAGCAGCTTGGTCGGGACAGTGCCCCAAGAGACCCAGTACTTC. Protein: CASSLVGTVPQETQYF.

The genes are TRBV5-1 and TRBJ2-1, with 13 bases fitting TRBD2. The CDR3 loop spans 18 amino acids. The V gene's germline CDR1 is SGHRS and CDR2 YFSETQ. With V trimmed by 4 bases and J by 0 bases, 7 bases remained unmatched. CDR3 nucleotide sequence: TGCGCCAGCAGCATCGGGACTAGCGGGGCGAGCTCCTACAATGAGCAGTTCTTC. It yields the protein CASSIGTSGASSYNEQFF.

The gene calls are TRBV6-6 and TRBJ1-1; D not certain. The CDR3 loop spans 16 amino acids. Per the germline V gene, CDR1 is MNHNY and CDR2 is SVGAGI (reference sequence). V was pared by 2 bases and J by 1 base, with 14 bases between. CDR3 coding DNA: TGTGCCAGCAGTTACCCCAATCAAAACTCGAACACTGAAGCTTTCTTT. Translated: CASSYPNQNSNTEAFF.

This sequence joins TRBV5-1 and TRBJ1-6, with 8 bases that match TRBD1. The J segment lost 0 bases and the V segment lost 2 bases, leaving 7 bases of the junction unmatched. Germline CDR1 is SGHRS and CDR2 is YFSETQ. The CDR3 extends over 18 amino acids. The CDR3 DNA follows: TGCGCCAGCAGCTTTGGACAGGGAGGGCTCTCCTATAATTCACCCCTCCACTTT. Protein product: CASSFGQGGLSYNSPLHF.

The rearrangement joins TRBV15 to TRBJ1-5; no reliable D call. The CDR3 sequence is 16 residues long. Trimming stripped 0 bases from V and 0 bases from J, with 9 bases between. Germline CDR1 LNHNV, CDR2 YYDKDF (reference sequence). The CDR3 DNA reads TGTGCCACCAGCAGAGATCGAGGGAATAGCAATCAGCCCCAGCATTTT. Its protein product is CATSRDRGNSNQPQHF. Filled out from reference TRBV15 and TRBJ1-5, the complete variable domain reads DAMVIQNPRYQVTQFGKPVTLSCSQTLNHNVMYWYQQKSSQAPKLLFHYYDKDFNNEADTPDNFQSRRPNTSFCFLDIRSPGLGDTAMYLCATSRDRGNSNQPQHFGDGTRLSIL.

The chain uses TRBV18 and TRBJ1-2, with D hard to call. CDR3 length equals 13 residues. V lost 3 bases to trimming and J lost 3 bases, with 8 bases between them. The germline V gene has CDR1 KGHSH and CDR2 LQKENI. The CDR3 DNA sequence: TGTGCCAGCTCACCGATGGAGGACTATGGCTACACCTTC. Its translation is CASSPMEDYGYTF.

The genes are TRBV12-3 or TRBV12-4 and TRBJ1-2; no firm D call. The CDR3 has 12 amino acids. V lost 7 bases, J lost 4 bases, and 10 bases lay in between. CDR3 sequence: CASTLGAYGYTF. The CDR3 DNA reads TGTGCCAGCACCCTGGGAGCCTATGGCTACACCTTC.

J is TRBJ1-3 and V is TRBV28; D is perhaps TRBD1 (5 bases). The CDR3 is 15 amino acids. V was cut by 10 bases and J by 0 bases, with 16 bases left in between. Germline V gene sequence: CDR1 MDHEN, CDR2 SYDVKM. The CDR3 reads CATQSVGGSGNTIYF. The CDR3 nucleotides read TGTGCCACCCAGTCGGTGGGGGGCTCTGGAAACACCATATATTTT.

The rearrangement joins TRBV20-1 to TRBJ1-2; D is ambiguous. The germline CDR1 and CDR2 sequences are DFQATT and SNEGSKA (reference sequence). Trimming stripped 3 bases from V and 8 bases from J, with 13 bases between. CDR3 length equals 12 residues. This CDR3 reads CSASWASAGYTF. Here the CDR3 DNA reads TGCAGTGCTAGTTGGGCCTCCGCAGGCTACACCTTC.

In DNA, the CDR3 is TGCGCCAGCAGCCAAGACAGCCTAGCGGGGCCCGATACGCAGTATTTT. Translation: CASSQDSLAGPDTQYF. V is TRBV4-1 and J is TRBJ2-3, with 9 bases that match TRBD2. Per the germline V gene, CDR1 is MGHRA and CDR2 is YSYEKL. V trimming: 0 bases; J trimming: 6 bases; junction bases outside the gene matches: 7. CDR3 length equals 16 residues.

The chain couples TRBV5-1 to TRBJ1-4; D possibly corresponds to TRBD1 (5 bases). Trimming stripped 5 bases from V and 8 bases from J, with 22 bases between. Germline V CDR1 and CDR2: SGHRS, YFSETQ. The CDR3 is 16 residues long. The CDR3 is CASRANTGSSREKLFF. For the CDR3, the DNA is TGCGCCAGCAGGGCGAACACAGGCTCTTCGAGGGAAAAACTGTTTTTT.

This chain links TRBV19 with TRBJ1-2; tentatively, D is TRBD1 (6 bases). Germline assignment: CDR1 LNHDA and CDR2 SQIVND (reference sequence). Deletions cut 3 bases from V and 5 bases from J, with 13 bases between. There are 14 residues in the CDR3. The CDR3 sequence is CASSIKGGWYGYTF. DNA for the CDR3: TGTGCCAGTAGTATTAAAGGGGGATGGTATGGCTACACCTTC.

The rearrangement links TRBV6-5 to TRBJ1-4, with D possibly matching TRBD1 (6 bases). Germline lookup yields CDR1 MNHEY and CDR2 SVGAGI. The CDR3 is 13 residues long. Trimming left V 10 bases short and J 8 bases short, with 17 bases between. CDR3 region: CATGQLQGEKLFF. Written as DNA, the CDR3 is TGTGCCACAGGACAGCTTCAGGGCGAAAAACTGTTTTTT.